The 6 T cell receptor beta chains listed next were all sequenced from one sample in a study of control samples from healthy donors and cancer patients. Some clones are missing from TCRdb's copy, which holds only in-frame ones; the method was immunoSEQ multiplex PCR. The sample comprises more than 100,000 clones, approximately 89% of which are singletons, and about 7.2% rests with the top ten. Sequenced material: blood. The receptor set was obtained from a woman aged 18-29 years in good health.

The chain uses TRBV2 and TRBJ2-3; TRBD2 matches 16 bases. Germline V lookup: CDR1 SNHLY, CDR2 FYNNEI. CDR3 size: 18 residues. V trimming: 5 bases; J trimming: 6 bases; junction bases outside the gene matches: 11. CDR3 sequence (DNA): TGTGCCAGCAGTCCGGGACTAGCGGGAGGGCAAGGTTCCGATACGCAGTATTTT. Translating it yields CASSPGLAGGQGSDTQYF.

V and J are TRBV12-3 or TRBV12-4 and TRBJ2-1; no reliable D call. This CDR3 is built from 13 residues. V lost 5 bases, J lost 12 bases, and 17 bases lay in between. CDR3 loop: CASSLDLRVPQFF. The CDR3 DNA is TGTGCCAGCAGTCTTGACCTCCGGGTTCCGCAGTTCTTC.

This CDR3 is CASSTGTDNTEAFF. CDR3 DNA sequence: TGTGCCAGCAGCACAGGGACCGACAACACTGAAGCTTTCTTT. The rearrangement uses TRBV13 and TRBJ1-1, with D tentatively TRBD1 (6 bases). CDR3 length: 14 amino acids. With 5 bases removed from V and 2 bases from J, the gap between germline ends came to 12 bases. Germline V lookup: CDR1 PRHDT, CDR2 FYEKMQ (reference sequence). Full variable domain (outside the CDR3, taken from reference TRBV13 and TRBJ1-1): AAGVIQSPRHLIKEKRETATLKCYPIPRHDTVYWYQQGPGQDPQFLISFYEKMQSDKGSIPDRFSAQQFSDYHSELNMSSLELGDSALYFCASSTGTDNTEAFFGQGTRLTVV.

This chain joins TRBV27 and TRBJ1-4, with D possibly being TRBD1 (6 bases). Germline CDR1 and CDR2: MNHEY and SMNVEV (reference sequence). The CDR3 consists of 17 residues. V was pared by 2 bases and J by 5 bases, with 18 bases between. This chain's CDR3 is CASSLRLGQRGNEKLFF. CDR3 DNA: TGTGCCAGCAGTTTACGGTTAGGGCAGAGGGGGAATGAAAAACTGTTTTTT. Drawing the rest from reference TRBV27 and TRBJ1-4, the complete variable domain is EAQVTQNPRYLITVTGKKLTVTCSQNMNHEYMSWYRQDPGLGLRQIYYSMNVEVTDKGDVPEGYKVSRKEKRNFPLILESPSPNQTSLYFCASSLRLGQRGNEKLFFGSGTQLSVL.

The V call is TRBV27, the J call TRBJ1-5; D unclear. With 6 bases removed from V and 0 bases from J, the gap between germline ends came to 12 bases. Germline values: CDR1 MNHEY, CDR2 SMNVEV (reference sequence). The CDR3 extends over 15 amino acids. The chain's CDR3 is CASRLGRYSNQPQHF. As DNA, the CDR3 is TGTGCCAGCAGACTAGGACGGTATAGCAATCAGCCCCAGCATTTT.

This chain uses TRBV6-1 with TRBJ2-1; 9 bases align to TRBD2. Germline-derived CDR1 and CDR2 are MNHNS and SASEGT. V shed 3 bases, J shed 9 bases, and the junction held 6 bases outside the gene matches. CDR3 length equals 14 residues. CDR3 coding DNA: TGTGCCAGCAGTGAGAGCGGGAGGTGGGGTGAGCAGTTCTTC. It yields the protein CASSESGRWGEQFF.